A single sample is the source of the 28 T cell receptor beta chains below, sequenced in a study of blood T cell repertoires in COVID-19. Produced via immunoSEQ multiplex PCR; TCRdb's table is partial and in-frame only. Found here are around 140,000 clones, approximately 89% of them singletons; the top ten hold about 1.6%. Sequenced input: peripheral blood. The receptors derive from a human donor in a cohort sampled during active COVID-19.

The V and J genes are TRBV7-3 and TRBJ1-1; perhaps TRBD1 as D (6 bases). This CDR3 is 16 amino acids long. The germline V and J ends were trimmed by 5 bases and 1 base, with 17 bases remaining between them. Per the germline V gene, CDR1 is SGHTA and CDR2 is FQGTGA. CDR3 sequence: CASSPTGKRGNTEAFF. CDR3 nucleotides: TGTGCCAGCAGCCCCACAGGGAAACGAGGGAACACTGAAGCTTTCTTT.

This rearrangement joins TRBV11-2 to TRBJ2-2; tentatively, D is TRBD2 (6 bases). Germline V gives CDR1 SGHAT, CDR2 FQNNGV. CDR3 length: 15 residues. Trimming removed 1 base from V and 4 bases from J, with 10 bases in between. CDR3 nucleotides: TGTGCCAGCAGCTTAGGGGGGACTCCCACCGGGGAGCTGTTTTTT. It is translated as CASSLGGTPTGELFF.

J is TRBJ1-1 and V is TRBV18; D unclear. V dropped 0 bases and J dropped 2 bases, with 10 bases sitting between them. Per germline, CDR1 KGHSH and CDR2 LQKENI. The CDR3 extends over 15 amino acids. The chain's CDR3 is CASSPPSRRNTEAFF. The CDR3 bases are TGTGCCAGCTCACCACCTTCCAGGCGAAACACTGAAGCTTTCTTT.

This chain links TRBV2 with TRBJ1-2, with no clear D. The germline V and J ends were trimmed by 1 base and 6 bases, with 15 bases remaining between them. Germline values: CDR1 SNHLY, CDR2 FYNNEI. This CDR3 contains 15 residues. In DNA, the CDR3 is TGTGCCAGCAGTGAAGGCAGGTCATCACTTAATGGCTACACCTTC. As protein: CASSEGRSSLNGYTF.

The DNA for the CDR3 is TGCGCCAGCAGCCAAGAGGGCGGGACAGGAGGCCGTGATACGCAGTATTTT. This translates into CASSQEGGTGGRDTQYF. This chain links TRBV4-3 with TRBJ2-3; TRBD1 matches at 8 bases. V gave up 0 bases and J gave up 6 bases; unmatched junction bases: 11. The CDR3 consists of 17 residues. The germline CDR1 and CDR2 sequences are LGHNA and YSLEER.

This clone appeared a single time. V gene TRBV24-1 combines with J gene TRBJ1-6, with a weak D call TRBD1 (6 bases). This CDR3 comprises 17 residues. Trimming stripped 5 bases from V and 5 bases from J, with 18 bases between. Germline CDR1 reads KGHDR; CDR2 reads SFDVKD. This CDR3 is CATSATTQGIDNSPLHF. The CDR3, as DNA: TGTGCCACCAGTGCGACTACCCAGGGGATTGATAATTCACCCCTCCACTTT.

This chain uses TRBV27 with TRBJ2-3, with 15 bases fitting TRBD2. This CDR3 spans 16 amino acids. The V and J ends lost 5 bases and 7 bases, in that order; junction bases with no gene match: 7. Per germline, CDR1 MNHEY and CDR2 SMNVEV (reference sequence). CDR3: CASSPRTSGGANTQYF. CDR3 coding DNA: TGTGCCAGCAGTCCCCGGACTAGCGGGGGGGCAAATACGCAGTATTTT.

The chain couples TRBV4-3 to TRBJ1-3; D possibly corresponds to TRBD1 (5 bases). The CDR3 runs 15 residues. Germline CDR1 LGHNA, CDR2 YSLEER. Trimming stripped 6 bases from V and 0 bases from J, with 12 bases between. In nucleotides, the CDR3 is TGCGCCAGCAGTTTTGACAGCTCCTCTGGAAACACCATATATTTT. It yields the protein CASSFDSSSGNTIYF.

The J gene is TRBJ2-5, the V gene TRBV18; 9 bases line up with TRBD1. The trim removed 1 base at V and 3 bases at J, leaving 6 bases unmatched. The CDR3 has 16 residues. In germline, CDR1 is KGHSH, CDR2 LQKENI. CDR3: CASSPLPGQGEETQYF. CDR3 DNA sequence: TGTGCCAGCTCACCACTTCCGGGACAGGGAGAAGAGACCCAGTACTTC.

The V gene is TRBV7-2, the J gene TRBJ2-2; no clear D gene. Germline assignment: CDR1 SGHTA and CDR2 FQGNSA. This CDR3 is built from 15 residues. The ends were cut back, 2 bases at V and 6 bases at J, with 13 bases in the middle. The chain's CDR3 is CASSLRQRWAGELFF. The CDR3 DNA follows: TGTGCCAGCAGCTTACGGCAGCGATGGGCCGGGGAGCTGTTTTTT.

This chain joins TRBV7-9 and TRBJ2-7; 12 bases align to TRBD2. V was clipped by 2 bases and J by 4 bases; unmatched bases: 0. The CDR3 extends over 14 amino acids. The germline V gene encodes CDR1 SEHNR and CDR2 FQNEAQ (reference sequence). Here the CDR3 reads CASSLLAGGYEQYF. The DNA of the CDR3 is TGTGCCAGCAGCTTACTAGCGGGGGGGTACGAGCAGTACTTC.

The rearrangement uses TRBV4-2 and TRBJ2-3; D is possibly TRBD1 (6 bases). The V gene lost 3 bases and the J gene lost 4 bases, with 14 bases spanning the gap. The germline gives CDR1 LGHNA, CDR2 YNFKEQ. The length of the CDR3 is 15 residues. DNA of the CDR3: TGTGCCAGCAGCCATCCAGGGGATGGGCCAGATACGCAGTATTTT. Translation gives CASSHPGDGPDTQYF.

The CDR3 here is CASSQDLAGGREQFF. The CDR3 DNA is TGCGCCAGCAGCCAAGATTTAGCGGGGGGGCGCGAGCAGTTCTTC. V and J are TRBV4-1 and TRBJ2-1; 11 bases map to TRBD2. CDR1 is MGHRA, CDR2 YSYEKL, per germline. Trimming removed 0 bases from V and 10 bases from J; junction bases left unmatched: 5. The CDR3 sequence is 15 residues long.

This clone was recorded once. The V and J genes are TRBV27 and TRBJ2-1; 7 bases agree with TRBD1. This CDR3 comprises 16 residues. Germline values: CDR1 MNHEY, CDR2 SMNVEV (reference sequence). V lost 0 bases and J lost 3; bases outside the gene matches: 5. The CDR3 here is CASSLSSGTVYNEQFF. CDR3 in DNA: TGTGCCAGCAGTTTATCCTCCGGGACAGTCTACAATGAGCAGTTCTTC.

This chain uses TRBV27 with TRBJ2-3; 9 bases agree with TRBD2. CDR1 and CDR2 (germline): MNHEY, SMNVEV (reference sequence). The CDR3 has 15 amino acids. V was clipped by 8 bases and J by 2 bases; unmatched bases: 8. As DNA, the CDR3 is TGTGCCAGCCGCGGACTAGCGAGATACACAGATACGCAGTATTTT. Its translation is CASRGLARYTDTQYF.

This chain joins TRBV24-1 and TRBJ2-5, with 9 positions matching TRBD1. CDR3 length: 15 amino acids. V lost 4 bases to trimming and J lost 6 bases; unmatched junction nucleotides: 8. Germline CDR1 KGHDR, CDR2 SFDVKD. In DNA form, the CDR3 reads TGTGCCACCAGTGACCCCGGGACAGGGACCAAGACCCAGTACTTC. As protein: CATSDPGTGTKTQYF.

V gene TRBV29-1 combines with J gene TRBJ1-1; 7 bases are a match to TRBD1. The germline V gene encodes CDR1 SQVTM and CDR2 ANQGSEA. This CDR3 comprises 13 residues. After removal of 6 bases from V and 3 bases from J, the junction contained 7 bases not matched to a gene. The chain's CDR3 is CSVRQGIDTEAFF. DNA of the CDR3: TGCAGCGTCCGACAGGGAATAGACACTGAAGCTTTCTTT.

CDR3 sequence: CASSYLRGGRTDTQYF. The CDR3 DNA sequence: TGTGCCAGCAGTTACTTACGCGGGGGGCGCACAGATACGCAGTATTTT. This rearrangement joins TRBV6-6 to TRBJ2-3; TRBD2 aligns across 8 bases. The ends lost 1 base at V and 1 base at J; junction bases unmatched: 4. CDR3 size: 16 residues. Looked up from germline, CDR1 is MNHNY and CDR2 is SVGAGI (reference sequence).

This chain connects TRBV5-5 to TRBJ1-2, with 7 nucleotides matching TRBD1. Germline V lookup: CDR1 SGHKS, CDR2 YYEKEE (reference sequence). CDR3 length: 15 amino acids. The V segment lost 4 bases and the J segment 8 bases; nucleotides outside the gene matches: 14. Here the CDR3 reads CASSRSRDSEIGYTF. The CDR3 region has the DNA TGTGCCAGCAGCAGGAGCCGGGACAGTGAGATAGGCTACACCTTC.

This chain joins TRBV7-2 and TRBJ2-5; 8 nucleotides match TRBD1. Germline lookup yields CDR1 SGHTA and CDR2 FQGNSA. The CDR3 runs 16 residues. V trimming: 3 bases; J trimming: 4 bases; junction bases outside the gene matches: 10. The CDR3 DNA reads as TGTGCCAGCAGCTTGGACAGGGCAGGGGTAGGAGAGACCCAGTACTTC. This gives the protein CASSLDRAGVGETQYF. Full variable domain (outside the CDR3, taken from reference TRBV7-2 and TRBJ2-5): GAGVSQSPSNKVTEKGKDVELRCDPISGHTALYWYRQSLGQGLEFLIYFQGNSAPDKSGLPSDRFSAERTGGSVSTLTIQRTQQEDSAVYLCASSLDRAGVGETQYFGPGTRLLVL.

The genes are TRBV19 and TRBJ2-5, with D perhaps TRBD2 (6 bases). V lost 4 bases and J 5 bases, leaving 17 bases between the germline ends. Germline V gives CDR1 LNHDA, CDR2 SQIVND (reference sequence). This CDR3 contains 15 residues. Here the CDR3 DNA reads TGTGCCAGTAGTACGGTCGGAGGGGCCGATGAGACCCAGTACTTC. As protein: CASSTVGGADETQYF. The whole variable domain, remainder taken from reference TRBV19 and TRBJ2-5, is DGGITQSPKYLFRKEGQNVTLSCEQNLNHDAMYWYRQDPGQGLRLIYYSQIVNDFQKGDIAEGYSVSREKKESFPLTVTSAQKNPTAFYLCASSTVGGADETQYFGPGTRLLVL.

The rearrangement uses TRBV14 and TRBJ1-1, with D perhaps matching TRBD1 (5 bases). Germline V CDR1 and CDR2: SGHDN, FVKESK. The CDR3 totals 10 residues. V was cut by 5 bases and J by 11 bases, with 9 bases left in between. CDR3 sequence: CASSGGTAFF. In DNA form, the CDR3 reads TGTGCCAGCAGCGGAGGGACGGCTTTCTTT.

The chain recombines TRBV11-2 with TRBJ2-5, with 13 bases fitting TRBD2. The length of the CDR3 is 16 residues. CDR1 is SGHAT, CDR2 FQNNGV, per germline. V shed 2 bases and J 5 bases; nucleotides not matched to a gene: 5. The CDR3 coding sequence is TGTGCCAGCAGCTTAACCGGACTAGCGGGGGCTGAGACCCAGTACTTC. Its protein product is CASSLTGLAGAETQYF. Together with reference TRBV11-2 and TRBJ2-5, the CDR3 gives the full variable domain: EAGVAQSPRYKIIEKRQSVAFWCNPISGHATLYWYQQILGQGPKLLIQFQNNGVVDDSQLPKDRFSAERLKGVDSTLKIQPAKLEDSAVYLCASSLTGLAGAETQYFGPGTRLLVL.

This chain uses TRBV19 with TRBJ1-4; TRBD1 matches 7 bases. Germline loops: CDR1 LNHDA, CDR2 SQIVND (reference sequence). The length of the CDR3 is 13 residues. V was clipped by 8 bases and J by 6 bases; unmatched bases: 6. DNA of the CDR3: TGTGCCAGTGGTCAGGGGGGTTATGAAAAACTGTTTTTT. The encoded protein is CASGQGGYEKLFF.

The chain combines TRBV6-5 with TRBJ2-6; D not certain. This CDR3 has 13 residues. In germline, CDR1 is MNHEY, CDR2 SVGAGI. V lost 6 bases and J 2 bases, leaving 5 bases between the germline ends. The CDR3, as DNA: TGTGCCAGCAGCCTAACTGGGGCCAACGTCCTGACTTTC. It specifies CASSLTGANVLTF.

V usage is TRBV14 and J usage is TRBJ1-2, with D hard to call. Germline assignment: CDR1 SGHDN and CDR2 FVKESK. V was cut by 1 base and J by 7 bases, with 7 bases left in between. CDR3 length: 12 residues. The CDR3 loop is CASSQVTFGYTF. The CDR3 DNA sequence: TGTGCCAGCAGCCAAGTGACTTTTGGCTACACCTTC. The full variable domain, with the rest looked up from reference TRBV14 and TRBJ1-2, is EAGVTQFPSHSVIEKGQTVTLRCDPISGHDNLYWYRRVMGKEIKFLLHFVKESKQDESGMPNNRFLAERTGGTYSTLKVQPAELEDSGVYFCASSQVTFGYTFGSGTRLTVV.

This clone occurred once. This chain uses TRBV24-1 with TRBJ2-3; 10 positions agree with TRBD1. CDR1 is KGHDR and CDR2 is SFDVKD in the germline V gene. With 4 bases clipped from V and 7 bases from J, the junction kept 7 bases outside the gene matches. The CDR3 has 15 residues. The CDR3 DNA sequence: TGTGCCACCAGTGACCCCGGACAGGGGGAGTATACGCAGTATTTT. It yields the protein CATSDPGQGEYTQYF.

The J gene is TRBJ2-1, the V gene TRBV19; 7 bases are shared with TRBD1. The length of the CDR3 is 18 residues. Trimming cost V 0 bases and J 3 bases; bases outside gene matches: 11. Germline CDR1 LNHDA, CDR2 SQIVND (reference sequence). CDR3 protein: CASSIDRASGQIYNEQFF. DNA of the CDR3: TGTGCCAGTAGTATAGATCGAGCTTCGGGACAGATCTACAATGAGCAGTTCTTC.